This TCR beta chain was captured in a study of identical twins. Study observations and caveats: Insertions were fewer in abundant cord blood beta clonotypes, whereas memory repertoires showed none of this pattern. A partial confounding effect on zero-insertion analyses could come from invariant MAIT and iNKT cells. Twins shared out-of-frame alpha sequences with excess low generation probability.

Template switching (which added a universal primer site) was used, and cDNA carried unique molecular identifiers. TCRdb re-analysed the 5' RACE reads in MiXCR, keeping a single row per CDR3 protein. Counted here are some 1,700,000 distinct CDR3 sequences, less than 40% occurring once; the ten biggest clones make up roughly 0.3%. A note on this clonotype: Its antigen is undetermined.

The germline gives CDR1 SGDLS, CDR2 YYNGEE. Germline trimming cut 3 bases from V and 0 bases from J; bases unmatched to any gene: 3. This CDR3 comprises 16 residues. The TCR was taken from a newborn girl in good health. Specimen: cord blood. The genes are TRBV9 and TRBJ1-5, with 10 bases lining up with TRBD1. CDR3 DNA sequence: TGTGCCAGCAGCGAAGGACAGGGGGGTAGCAATCAGCCCCAGCATTTT. Translating gives CASSEGQGGSNQPQHF.